The clone carrying this T cell receptor beta chain came up many times. Antigen specificity is unknown. V lost 0 bases to trimming and J lost 4 bases; unmatched junction nucleotides: 5. The germline V gene has CDR1 MNHEY and CDR2 SVGAGI. The CDR3 sequence is 15 residues long. This sample was included in a study of T cells in Graves' hyperthyroidism and ophthalmopathy. Recently diagnosed hyperthyroidism of less than 2 months' duration affected patients aged 18 to 65. Study-level results: The authors' 13 V-J model separated ophthalmopathy from stable hyperthyroidism.

The TCR beta CDR3 regions underwent amplification using RNA transcripts as the source. Primed by the HTBI set, a first-round RT-PCR was run on the TCR CDR3. Each CDR3 protein gets one entry after TCRdb re-called the multiplex PCR reads with MiXCR. Of around 380,000 distinct CDR3 sequences in the sample, about 14% were seen once. The source is a man aged 30-40 years with Graves' hyperthyroidism that later progressed to Graves' ophthalmopathy. Specimen: blood. This chain links TRBV6-5 with TRBJ1-2, with 7 bases that match TRBD1. CDR3 amino acids: CASSYSRQGGYGYTF. The DNA of the CDR3 is TGTGCCAGCAGTTACTCGCGACAGGGCGGCTATGGCTACACCTTC.